This T cell receptor (beta chain) was observed in a study of T-cell reconstitution after alpha-beta-depleted transplantation in children. This CDR3 contains 16 residues. Trimming cost V 4 bases and J 0 bases; bases outside gene matches: 5. CDR1 LGHNA and CDR2 YSLEER come from the germline V gene. This sample's TCRbeta library carried unique molecular identifier barcodes. From the PCR reads, TCRdb called clonotypes with MiXCR, one entry per CDR3 protein. Counted here are roughly 500,000 distinct CDR3 sequences, about 31% occurring once; the ten biggest clones make up 2% to 3%. The TCR comes from a human donor who donated a stem cell graft to a child with aplastic anemia. The rearrangement joins TRBV4-3 to TRBJ2-3; 9 bases agree with TRBD2. Specimen: PBMCs from the stem cell graft donor, collected from the stem cell graft. The CDR3 nucleotides read TGCGCCAGCAGCCCAATAACTAGCGGGAGCACAGATACGCAGTATTTT. Its translation is CASSPITSGSTDTQYF.